This T cell receptor beta chain was profiled in a study of CD8+ T cells in alopecia areata. Treatment described: oral pan-JAK inhibitor, 5-10 mg twice daily. Extracted from the samples, RNA was reverse transcribed into cDNA to serve as the sequencing template. Repertoires were generated with immunoSEQ multiplex PCR, while TCRdb's copy carries only in-frame clones and drops some. In the table there are approximately 200,000 clones, about 40% of which are singletons. Trimming removed 10 bases at V and 0 bases at J, with 13 bases between. The CDR3 has 13 amino acids. Germline CDR1 ENHRY, CDR2 SYGVKD. This clone was seen at least ten times.

Sample: CD4+ T cells sorted from blood, taken around week 37, from a patient treated with tofacitinib. The source of this sequence is a human donor with alopecia areata. This chain joins TRBV10-3 and TRBJ2-7; D unclear. The CDR3 spells CATQTGYSYEQYF. In DNA form, the CDR3 reads TGTGCCACTCAGACTGGGTACTCCTACGAGCAGTACTTC.